One sample yielded the 18 T cell receptor beta chains listed below, sequenced in a study of blood T cells in healthy people across ages. Then a second PCR, running about 6 to 12 cycles, was carried out with a sample-barcoded 5' primer and a J-beta primer mix. Each CDR3 protein gets one entry after TCRdb re-called the 5' RACE reads with MiXCR. The sample gives 600,000 or so distinct CDR3 sequences, about 30% of which show up once; around 16% is in the top ten. The sequenced sample consisted of blood. The source of these receptors is an elderly woman in good health.

This clonotype was seen ten or more times. This clone may be a read error of a much larger clone one base away. DNA of the CDR3: TGTGCCACCAGTGATGAGGGGAGGTCTGGTGGTGAGCAGTTCTTC. Protein sequence: CATSDEGRSGGEQFF. V gene TRBV24-1 combines with J gene TRBJ2-1; D perhaps matches TRBD2 (6 bases). This CDR3 is built from 15 residues. Trimming removed 3 bases at V and 9 bases at J, with 17 bases between. Germline V gives CDR1 KGHDR, CDR2 SFDVKD.

A single count supports this clonotype. The chain has TRBV19 and TRBJ2-2, with a weak D call TRBD2 (5 bases). The CDR3 length is 14 residues. In germline, CDR1 is LNHDA, CDR2 SQIVND (reference sequence). Between the trimmed V and J ends, which lost 7 bases and 4 bases, there was a span of 13 bases. In nucleotides, the CDR3 is TGTGCCAGTACCAACACGGGAAGCACCGGGGAGCTGTTTTTT. The encoded protein is CASTNTGSTGELFF.

This clonotype occurred a few times. The V gene is TRBV7-3, the J gene TRBJ2-3; 9 bases agree with TRBD2. V gave up 5 bases and J gave up 6 bases; unmatched junction bases: 12. Germline V gene lookup returns CDR1 SGHTA and CDR2 FQGTGA. This CDR3 is 16 amino acids long. CDR3 bases: TGTGCCAGCAGCACCATAGCGGGGGCCACTAGGGATACGCAGTATTTT. It encodes CASSTIAGATRDTQYF.

Comment on this clonotype: A much larger clone sits a single nucleotide away, making a read error possible. The chain uses TRBV19 and TRBJ2-1; a possible D gene is TRBD2 (6 bases). This CDR3 region has 15 residues. The germline V gene has CDR1 LNHDA and CDR2 SQIVND (reference sequence). The CDR3 bases are TGTGCCCGTAGTTTTAGCCCCGGAGGGTCGGTTGAGCAGTTCTTC. Translating it yields CARSFSPGGSVEQFF.

V and J are TRBV15 and TRBJ1-2; tentatively, D is TRBD1 (6 bases). V shed 1 base and J shed 5 bases, with 11 bases lying between them. Germline V gives CDR1 LNHNV, CDR2 YYDKDF (reference sequence). CDR3 length equals 14 residues. The CDR3 coding sequence is TGTGCCACCAGCAGAGCAGGGGCAATATATGGCTACACCTTC. Its protein is CATSRAGAIYGYTF.

There are many counts of this clonotype. The V and J genes are TRBV27 and TRBJ2-5, with D perhaps TRBD1 (6 bases). Trimming took 5 bases from V and 2 from J, leaving 15 bases between them. Germline CDR1 and CDR2: MNHEY and SMNVEV (reference sequence). The CDR3 is 15 residues long. The CDR3 DNA follows: TGTGCCAGCAGTCAGCTACAGGGATTACAAGAGACCCAGTACTTC. It specifies CASSQLQGLQETQYF.

This clonotype appeared many times. The gene calls are TRBV18 and TRBJ2-3; 11 nucleotides match TRBD1. The CDR3 has 16 amino acids. Germline assignment: CDR1 KGHSH and CDR2 LQKENI. V lost 2 bases to trimming and J lost 4 bases; unmatched junction nucleotides: 5. CDR3: CASSPRTGGASDTQYF. CDR3 coding DNA: TGTGCCAGCTCACCAAGGACAGGGGGCGCGTCAGATACGCAGTATTTT.

The chain recombines TRBV20-1 with TRBJ2-7; a weak D match, TRBD2 (5 bases). The CDR3 length is 12 residues. Looked up from germline, CDR1 is DFQATT and CDR2 is SNEGSKA (reference sequence). Trimming stripped 7 bases from V and 2 bases from J, with 12 bases between. CDR3 in amino acids: CSVDYSPYEQYF. CDR3 nucleotide sequence: TGCAGTGTCGACTATTCCCCCTACGAGCAGTACTTC.

The rearrangement uses TRBV10-3 and TRBJ2-5; 8 bases are shared with TRBD1. CDR1 is ENHRY, CDR2 SYGVKD, per germline. The CDR3 has 12 residues. With V trimmed by 6 bases and J by 3 bases, 0 bases remained unmatched. Here the CDR3 DNA reads TGTGCCATCAGGGGACAGGAAGAGACCCAGTACTTC. Translating it yields CAIRGQEETQYF.

This clonotype was observed a few times. This chain uses TRBV7-7 with TRBJ1-1, with D unresolved. CDR1 is SSHAT and CDR2 is FNYEAQ in the germline V gene (reference sequence). The CDR3 loop spans 13 amino acids. V was pared by 6 bases and J by 4 bases, with 12 bases between. CDR3 nucleotides: TGTGCCAGCAGTCGAATCGTGGGCACTGAAGCTTTCTTT. Encoded protein: CASSRIVGTEAFF.

This clonotype has at least ten counts. The chain uses TRBV7-6 and TRBJ2-3; D is undetermined. CDR3 length: 15 amino acids. Germline CDR1 reads SGHVS; CDR2 reads FNYEAQ. V was pared by 0 bases and J by 0 bases, with 7 bases between. The CDR3 DNA sequence: TGTGCCAGCAGCTTAGCGGTGCGGAGCACAGATACGCAGTATTTT. Translation: CASSLAVRSTDTQYF.

This clonotype was counted a few times. V is TRBV6-6 and J is TRBJ2-7; a possible D gene is TRBD2 (5 bases). V lost 4 bases and J 2 bases, leaving 15 bases between the germline ends. Germline V gene lookup returns CDR1 MNHNY and CDR2 SVGAGI (reference sequence). This CDR3 spans 15 amino acids. As DNA, the CDR3 is TGTGCCAGCAGTTCCTCCCGGGGTACCACCTACGAGCAGTACTTC. Translation: CASSSSRGTTYEQYF.

This clonotype was counted many times. The rearrangement uses TRBV12-3 or TRBV12-4 and TRBJ2-7, with D maybe TRBD1 (6 bases). The CDR3 totals 15 residues. V lost 3 bases to trimming and J lost 5 bases, with 17 bases between them. CDR3 residues: CASSLSGRGVHEQYF. The DNA for the CDR3 is TGTGCCAGCAGTTTGTCCGGCAGGGGAGTCCACGAGCAGTACTTC.

This clonotype was observed at least ten times. The chain combines TRBV2 with TRBJ2-3, with TRBD2 matching over 11 bases. The CDR3 runs to 16 residues. The germline V gene encodes CDR1 SNHLY and CDR2 FYNNEI. Unmatched junction bases numbered 1, after V lost 2 bases and J lost 0 bases. The DNA of the CDR3 is TGTGCCAGCAGTGAAATAGCGGGGGGGAGCACAGATACGCAGTATTTT. It yields the protein CASSEIAGGSTDTQYF.

The rearrangement joins TRBV28 to TRBJ2-4; D tentatively reads TRBD1 or TRBD2 (5 bases each). Germline CDR1 MDHEN, CDR2 SYDVKM. V was trimmed by 7 bases and J by 6 bases, leaving 16 bases between them. The CDR3 sequence is 14 residues long. Here the CDR3 reads CASNDGGSGNIQYF. In DNA, the CDR3 is TGTGCCAGCAACGATGGGGGATCGGGAAACATTCAGTACTTC. Full variable domain (missing parts from reference TRBV28 and TRBJ2-4): DVKVTQSSRYLVKRTGEKVFLECVQDMDHENMFWYRQDPGLGLRLIYFSYDVKMKEKGDIPEGYSVSREKKERFSLILESASTNQTSMYLCASNDGGSGNIQYFGAGTRLSVL.

Ten or more counts support this clonotype. The chain couples TRBV4-3 to TRBJ2-3, with TRBD2 as a possible D gene (6 bases). Germline V gene data show CDR1 as LGHNA and CDR2 as YSLEER. This CDR3 is built from 17 residues. The V gene lost 0 bases and the J gene lost 4 bases, with 17 bases spanning the gap. CDR3 amino acids: CASSQDFPPAGPDTQYF. CDR3 in DNA: TGCGCCAGCAGCCAAGATTTTCCCCCAGCGGGCCCAGATACGCAGTATTTT.

The chain uses TRBV4-2 and TRBJ1-1; TRBD1 might be the D (5 bases). CDR1 and CDR2 from the germline V gene are LGHNA and YNFKEQ. Trimming cost V 7 bases and J 1 base, with 7 bases left between them. This CDR3 comprises 12 residues. The CDR3 spells CASMTENTEAFF. CDR3 DNA: TGTGCCAGCATGACAGAGAACACTGAAGCTTTCTTT.

This clonotype was seen at least ten times. The V and J genes are TRBV12-3 or TRBV12-4 and TRBJ2-4; weak D call: TRBD1 (5 bases). This CDR3 is 15 amino acids long. V gave up 1 base and J gave up 2 bases, with 9 bases separating them. In nucleotides, the CDR3 is TGTGCCAGCAGTTTAGATGGGGCGTCCAAAAACATTCAGTACTTC. This sequence encodes CASSLDGASKNIQYF.